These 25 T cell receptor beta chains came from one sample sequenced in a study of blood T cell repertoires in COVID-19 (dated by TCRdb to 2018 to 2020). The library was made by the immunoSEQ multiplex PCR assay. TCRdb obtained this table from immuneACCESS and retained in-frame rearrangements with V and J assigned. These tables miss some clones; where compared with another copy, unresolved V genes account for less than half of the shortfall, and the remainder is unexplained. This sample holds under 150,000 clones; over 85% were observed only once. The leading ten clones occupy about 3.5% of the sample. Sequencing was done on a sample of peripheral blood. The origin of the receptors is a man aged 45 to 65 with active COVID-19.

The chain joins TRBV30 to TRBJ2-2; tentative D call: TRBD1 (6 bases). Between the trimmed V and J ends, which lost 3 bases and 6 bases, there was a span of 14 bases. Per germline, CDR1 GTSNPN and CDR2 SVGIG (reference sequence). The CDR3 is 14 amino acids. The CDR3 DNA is TGTGCCTGGAGCCCACACAGGGAGTCCGGGGAGCTGTTTTTT. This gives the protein CAWSPHRESGELFF.

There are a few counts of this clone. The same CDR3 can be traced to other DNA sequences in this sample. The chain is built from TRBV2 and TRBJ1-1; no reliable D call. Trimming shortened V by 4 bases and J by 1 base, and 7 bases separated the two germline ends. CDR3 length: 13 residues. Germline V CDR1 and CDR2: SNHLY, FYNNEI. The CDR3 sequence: CASSVLENTEAFF. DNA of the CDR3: TGTGCCAGCAGTGTGCTAGAGAACACTGAAGCTTTCTTT.

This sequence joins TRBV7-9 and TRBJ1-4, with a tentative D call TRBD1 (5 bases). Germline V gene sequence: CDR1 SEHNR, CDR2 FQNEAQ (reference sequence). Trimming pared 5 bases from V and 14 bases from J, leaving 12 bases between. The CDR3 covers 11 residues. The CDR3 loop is CASSMTASLFF. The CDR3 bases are TGTGCCAGCAGCATGACAGCTAGTCTGTTTTTT.

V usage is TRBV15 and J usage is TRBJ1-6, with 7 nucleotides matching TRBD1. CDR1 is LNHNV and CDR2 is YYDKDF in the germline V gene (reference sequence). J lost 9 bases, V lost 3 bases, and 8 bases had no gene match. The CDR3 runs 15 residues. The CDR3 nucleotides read TGTGCCACCAGCAGGGAGACAGGGCTTCCTTCACCCCTCCACTTT. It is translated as CATSRETGLPSPLHF.

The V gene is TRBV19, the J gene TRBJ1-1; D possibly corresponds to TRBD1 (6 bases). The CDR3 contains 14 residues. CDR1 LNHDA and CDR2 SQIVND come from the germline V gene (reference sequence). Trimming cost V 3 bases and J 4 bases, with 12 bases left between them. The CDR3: CASSMQGSGTEAFF. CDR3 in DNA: TGTGCCAGTAGTATGCAGGGGTCGGGCACTGAAGCTTTCTTT.

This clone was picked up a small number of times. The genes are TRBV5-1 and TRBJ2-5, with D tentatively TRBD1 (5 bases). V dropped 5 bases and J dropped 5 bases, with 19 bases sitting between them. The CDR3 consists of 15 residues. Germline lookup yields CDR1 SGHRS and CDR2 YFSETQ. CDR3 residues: CASSLIGAAVETQYF. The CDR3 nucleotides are TGCGCCAGCAGTTTGATAGGGGCGGCCGTGGAGACCCAGTACTTC.

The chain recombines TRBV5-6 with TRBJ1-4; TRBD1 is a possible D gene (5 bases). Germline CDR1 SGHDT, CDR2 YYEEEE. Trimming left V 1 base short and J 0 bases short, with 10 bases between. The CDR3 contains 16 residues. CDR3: CASSLLGTATNEKLFF. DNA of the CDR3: TGTGCCAGCAGCTTGCTAGGGACTGCAACTAATGAAAAACTGTTTTTT.

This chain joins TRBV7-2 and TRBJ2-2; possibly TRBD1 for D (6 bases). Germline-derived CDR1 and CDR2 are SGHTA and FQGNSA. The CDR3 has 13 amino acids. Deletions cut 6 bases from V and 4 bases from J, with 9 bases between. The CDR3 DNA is TGTGCCAGCAGTACAGGGTCCACCGGGGAGCTGTTTTTT. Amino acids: CASSTGSTGELFF. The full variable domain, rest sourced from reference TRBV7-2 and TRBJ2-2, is GAGVSQSPSNKVTEKGKDVELRCDPISGHTALYWYRQSLGQGLEFLIYFQGNSAPDKSGLPSDRFSAERTGGSVSTLTIQRTQQEDSAVYLCASSTGSTGELFFGEGSRLTVL.

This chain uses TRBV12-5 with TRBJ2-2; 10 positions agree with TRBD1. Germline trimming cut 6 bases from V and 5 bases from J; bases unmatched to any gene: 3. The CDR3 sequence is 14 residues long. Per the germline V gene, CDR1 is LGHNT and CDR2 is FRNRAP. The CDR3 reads CASGRQGATGELFF. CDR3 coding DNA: TGTGCTAGTGGGCGACAGGGGGCAACCGGGGAGCTGTTTTTT.

CDR3: CASSQDAASFTEAFF. The CDR3 nucleotides read TGTGCCAGCAGCCAAGATGCTGCCAGTTTCACTGAAGCTTTCTTT. This chain joins TRBV3-1 (or the pseudogene TRBV3-2) and TRBJ1-1; D remains ambiguous. The V gene's germline CDR1 is LGHDT and CDR2 YNNKEL (reference sequence). V lost 0 bases to trimming and J lost 4 bases, with 12 bases between them. This CDR3 is built from 15 residues.

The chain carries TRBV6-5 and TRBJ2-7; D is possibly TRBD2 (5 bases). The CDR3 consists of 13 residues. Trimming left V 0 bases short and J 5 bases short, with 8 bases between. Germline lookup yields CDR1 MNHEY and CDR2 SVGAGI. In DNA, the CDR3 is TGTGCCAGCAGTTACTCGTTGCGGGACGAGCAGTACTTC. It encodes CASSYSLRDEQYF.

CDR3 protein: CASSRGINQPQHF. The CDR3 nucleotides read TGTGCCAGCAGCCGAGGGATAAATCAGCCCCAGCATTTT. This chain joins TRBV7-2 and TRBJ1-5; D is ambiguous. Trimming took 5 bases from V and 4 from J, leaving 9 bases between them. This CDR3 has 13 amino acids. Germline V CDR1 and CDR2: SGHTA, FQGNSA.

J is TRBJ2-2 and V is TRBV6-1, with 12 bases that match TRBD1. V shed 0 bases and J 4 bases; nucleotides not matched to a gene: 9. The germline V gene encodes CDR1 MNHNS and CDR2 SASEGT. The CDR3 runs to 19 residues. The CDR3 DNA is TGTGCCAGCAGTGAAGCAACCGGGACAGGGGGCGTTATCACCGGGGAGCTGTTTTTT. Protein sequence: CASSEATGTGGVITGELFF.

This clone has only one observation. The CDR3 spells CASSASGRLNEQFF. The CDR3 bases are TGTGCCAGCAGTGCAAGCGGGAGGCTCAATGAGCAGTTCTTC. The gene calls are TRBV25-1 and TRBJ2-1, with 9 nucleotides matching TRBD2. The CDR3 has 14 amino acids. V lost 4 bases to trimming and J lost 6 bases; unmatched junction nucleotides: 4. CDR1 is MGHDK, CDR2 SYGVNS, per germline.

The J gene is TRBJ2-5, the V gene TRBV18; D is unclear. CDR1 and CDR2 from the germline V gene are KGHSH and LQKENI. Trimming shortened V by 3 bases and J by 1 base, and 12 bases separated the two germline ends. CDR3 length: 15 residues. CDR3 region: CASSPLQQAQETQYF. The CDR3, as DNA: TGTGCCAGCTCACCCCTTCAGCAGGCCCAAGAGACCCAGTACTTC.

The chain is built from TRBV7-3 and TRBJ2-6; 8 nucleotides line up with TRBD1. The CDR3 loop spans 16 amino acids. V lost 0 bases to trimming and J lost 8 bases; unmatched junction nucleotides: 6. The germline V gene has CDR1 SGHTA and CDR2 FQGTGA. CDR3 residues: CASSLTTGVFTNVLTF. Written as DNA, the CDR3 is TGTGCCAGCAGCTTAACGACAGGGGTATTTACCAACGTCCTGACTTTC.

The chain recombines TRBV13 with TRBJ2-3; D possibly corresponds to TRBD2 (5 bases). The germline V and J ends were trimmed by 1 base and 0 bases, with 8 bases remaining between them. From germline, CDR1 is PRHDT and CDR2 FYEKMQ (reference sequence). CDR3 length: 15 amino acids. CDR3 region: CASSLVGVSTDTQYF. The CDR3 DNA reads TGTGCCAGCAGCTTAGTGGGAGTCAGCACAGATACGCAGTATTTT.

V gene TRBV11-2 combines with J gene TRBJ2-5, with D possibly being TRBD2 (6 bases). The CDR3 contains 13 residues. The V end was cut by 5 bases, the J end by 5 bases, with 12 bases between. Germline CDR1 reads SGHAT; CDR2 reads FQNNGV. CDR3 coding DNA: TGTGCCAGCAGCGGTTCGGGGAGGGAGACCCAGTACTTC. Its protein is CASSGSGRETQYF.

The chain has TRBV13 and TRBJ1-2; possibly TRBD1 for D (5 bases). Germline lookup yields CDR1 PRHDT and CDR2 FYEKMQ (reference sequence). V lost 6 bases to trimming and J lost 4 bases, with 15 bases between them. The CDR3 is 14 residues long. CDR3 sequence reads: CASSTSRDGYGYTF. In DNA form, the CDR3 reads TGTGCCAGCAGTACTTCCAGGGATGGCTATGGCTACACCTTC.

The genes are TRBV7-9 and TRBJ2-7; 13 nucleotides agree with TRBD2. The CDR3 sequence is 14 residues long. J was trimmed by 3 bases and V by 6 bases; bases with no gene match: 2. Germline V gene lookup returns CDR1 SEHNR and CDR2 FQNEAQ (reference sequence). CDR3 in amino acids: CASRRTSGSYEQYV. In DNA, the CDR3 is TGTGCCAGCAGGAGGACTAGCGGGAGCTACGAGCAGTACGTC.

CDR3 sequence: CASSRIQNTEAFF. CDR3 bases: TGTGCCAGCAGCCGAATACAGAACACTGAAGCTTTCTTT. V is TRBV3-1 (or the pseudogene TRBV3-2) and J is TRBJ1-1; D is uncertain. V lost 4 bases, J lost 1 base, and 7 bases lay in between. Germline loops: CDR1 LGHDT, CDR2 YNNKEL (reference sequence). CDR3 length: 13 amino acids.

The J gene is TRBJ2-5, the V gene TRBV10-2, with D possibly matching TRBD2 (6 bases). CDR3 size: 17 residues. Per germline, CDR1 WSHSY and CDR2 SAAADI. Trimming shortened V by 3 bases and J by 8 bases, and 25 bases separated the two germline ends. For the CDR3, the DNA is TGCGCCAGCAGTGAAGCCCTCCCCGGGAGAAGGAGTGAAACCCAGTACTTC. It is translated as CASSEALPGRRSETQYF.

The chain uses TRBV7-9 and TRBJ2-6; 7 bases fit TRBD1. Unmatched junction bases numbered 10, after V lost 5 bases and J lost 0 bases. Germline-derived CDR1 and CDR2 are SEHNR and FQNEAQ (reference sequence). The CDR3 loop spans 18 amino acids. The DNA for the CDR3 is TGTGCCAGCAGCCCTACCGGGACAGAGAGCTCTGGGGCCAACGTCCTGACTTTC. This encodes CASSPTGTESSGANVLTF.

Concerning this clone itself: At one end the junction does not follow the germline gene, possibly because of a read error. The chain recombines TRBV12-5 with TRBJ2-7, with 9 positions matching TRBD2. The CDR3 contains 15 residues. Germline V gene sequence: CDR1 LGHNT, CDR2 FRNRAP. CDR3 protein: CASGLGPPLILTSGF. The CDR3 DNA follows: TGTGCTAGTGGTTTAGGTCCGCCGCTCATATTGACTAGCGGCTTC.

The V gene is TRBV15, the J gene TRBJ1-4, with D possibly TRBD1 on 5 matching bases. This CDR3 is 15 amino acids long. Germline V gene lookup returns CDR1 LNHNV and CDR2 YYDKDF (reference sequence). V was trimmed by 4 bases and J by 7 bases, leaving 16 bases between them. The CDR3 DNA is TGTGCCACCAGCAAGGGACTCTACGAGGGTGAAAAACTGTTTTTT. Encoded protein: CATSKGLYEGEKLFF.